What follows describes a single T cell receptor (beta chain). This clonotype was picked up many times. No cognate antigen has been identified for it. No much larger clone is present one base from it, and per-base qualities are unavailable. Based on the germline V gene, the CDR1 and CDR2 sequences are SGHAT and FQNNGV. Trimming removed 5 bases from V and 6 bases from J, leaving 3 bases between the germline ends. The CDR3 holds 10 amino acids from the cysteine to the phenylalanine. The CDR3 DNA has 30 bases and is translated from base 1. The sample comes from a study of T-cell reconstitution after alpha-beta-depleted transplantation in children (dated by TCRdb to about 2016). About the full investigation: T-cell immune reconstitution after TCRalphabeta/CD19-depleted allogeneic hematopoietic cell transplantation in children was quantitatively tracked in the study by means of TCR repertoire profiling.

The protocol used for the library was PCR. Sequencing used an Illumina HiSeq 2500. TCR library preparation used molecular barcoding, with unique molecular identifiers applied to normalize quantification of the TCRbeta repertoire. The raw public reads went through TCRdb reprocessing: fastp at Q25, MiXCR clone calling, in-frame beta chains kept. Records with the same CDR3 protein are collapsed into one entry carrying the most frequent genes and DNA. This sample is represented by fewer than 550,000 distinct CDR3 sequences; 11% of them were singletons. The top ten constitute roughly 6% of the sample. This sequence originates from a human donor who donated a stem cell graft to a child with acute myeloid leukemia. The receptor chain draws on TRBV11-2 and TRBJ2-3; no D gene can be assigned with confidence. The input for sequencing was PBMCs from the stem cell graft donor, taken from the stem cell graft. The CDR3 in this case is CASSKDTQYF. The DNA is as follows: TGTGCCAGCAGCAAGGATACGCAGTATTTT.